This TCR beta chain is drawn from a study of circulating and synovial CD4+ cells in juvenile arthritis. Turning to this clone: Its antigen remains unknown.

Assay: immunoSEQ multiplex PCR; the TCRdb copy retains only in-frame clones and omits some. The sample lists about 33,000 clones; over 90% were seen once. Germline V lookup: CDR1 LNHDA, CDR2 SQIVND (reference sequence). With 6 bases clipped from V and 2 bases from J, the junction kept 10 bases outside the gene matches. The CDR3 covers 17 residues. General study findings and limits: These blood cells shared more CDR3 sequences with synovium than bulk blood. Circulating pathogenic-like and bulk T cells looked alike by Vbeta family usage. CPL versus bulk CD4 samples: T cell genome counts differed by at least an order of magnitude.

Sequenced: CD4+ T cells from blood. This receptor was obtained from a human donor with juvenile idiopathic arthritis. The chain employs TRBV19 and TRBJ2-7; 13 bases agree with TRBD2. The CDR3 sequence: CASSLRTSGSNAYEQYF. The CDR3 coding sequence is TGTGCCAGTAGCTTGAGGACTAGCGGGAGTAACGCCTACGAGCAGTACTTC.